This TCR beta chain derives from a study of T cell responses to AZD1222 COVID-19 vaccine. Study information: Timing groups of about 4 and about 12 weeks for second doses were pooled.

Per the germline V gene, CDR1 is SGDLS and CDR2 is YYNGEE. The length of the CDR3 is 15 residues. The J segment lost 2 bases and the V segment lost 3 bases, leaving 4 bases of the junction unmatched. Clones were read by immunoSEQ multiplex PCR, and TCRdb kept only the in-frame ones, dropping some. The sample has over 50,000 clones; roughly 89% are singletons. The rearrangement joins TRBV9 to TRBJ2-5; 10 bases align to TRBD2. The input for sequencing was peripheral blood, taken on day 0 of AZD1222 vaccination. This TCR was recovered from an adult in good health. The CDR3 is CASSAGTSAQETQYF. The CDR3 DNA follows: TGTGCCAGCAGCGCAGGGACTAGCGCTCAAGAGACCCAGTACTTC.